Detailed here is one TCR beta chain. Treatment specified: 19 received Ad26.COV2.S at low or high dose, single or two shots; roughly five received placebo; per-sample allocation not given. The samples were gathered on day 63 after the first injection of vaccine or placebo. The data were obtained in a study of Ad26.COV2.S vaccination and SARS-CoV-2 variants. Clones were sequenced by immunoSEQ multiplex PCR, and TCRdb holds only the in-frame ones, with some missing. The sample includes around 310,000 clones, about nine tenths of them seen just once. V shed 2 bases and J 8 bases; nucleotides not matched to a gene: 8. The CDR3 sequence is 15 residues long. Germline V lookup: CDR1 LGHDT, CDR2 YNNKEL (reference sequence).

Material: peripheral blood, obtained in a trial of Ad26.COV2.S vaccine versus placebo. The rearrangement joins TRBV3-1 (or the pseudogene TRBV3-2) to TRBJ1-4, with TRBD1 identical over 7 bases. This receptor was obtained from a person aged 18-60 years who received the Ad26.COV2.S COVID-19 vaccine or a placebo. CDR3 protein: CASSQNRGLGEKLFF. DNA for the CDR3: TGTGCCAGCAGCCAAAACAGGGGATTGGGGGAAAAACTGTTTTTT.